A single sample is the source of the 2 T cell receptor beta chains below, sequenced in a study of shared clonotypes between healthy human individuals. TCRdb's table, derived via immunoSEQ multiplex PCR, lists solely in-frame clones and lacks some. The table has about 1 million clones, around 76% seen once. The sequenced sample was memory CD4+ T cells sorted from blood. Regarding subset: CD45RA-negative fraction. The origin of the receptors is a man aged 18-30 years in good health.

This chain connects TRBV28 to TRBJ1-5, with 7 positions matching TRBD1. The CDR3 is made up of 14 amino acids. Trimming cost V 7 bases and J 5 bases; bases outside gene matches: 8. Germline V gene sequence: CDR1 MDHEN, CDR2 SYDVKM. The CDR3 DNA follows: TGTGCCAGCACCCCGGGACAGCCATATCAGCCCCAGCATTTT. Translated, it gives CASTPGQPYQPQHF.

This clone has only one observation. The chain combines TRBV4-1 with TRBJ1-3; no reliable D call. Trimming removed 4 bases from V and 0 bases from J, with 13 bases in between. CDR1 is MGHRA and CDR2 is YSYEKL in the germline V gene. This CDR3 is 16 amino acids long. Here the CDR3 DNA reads TGCGCCAGCAGCCTCTCAGGCCCCTTCTCTGGAAACACCATATATTTT. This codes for CASSLSGPFSGNTIYF.